Below, one T cell receptor beta chain is given with its context. As yet, its antigen is unknown. Germline is not matched at one junction end, which may reflect a read error. For the unsorted libraries, 2 million PBMCs stored at -80 C served as input. The record originates from a study of neurological immune-mediated disorders. TCRdb re-analysed the 5' RACE reads in MiXCR, keeping a single row per CDR3 protein. The table has about 35,000 distinct CDR3 sequences, approximately 4.2% seen once; the top ten hold more than 2%. Study results and caveats: It was HTLV-1-associated myelopathy that showed the most TCR clonal expansion, while multiple sclerosis showed the least, falling below healthy controls. CDR3 amino acid sequences found in expanded clones were never shared across subjects, suggesting private repertoires in all groups.

The CDR3 covers 15 residues. This chain uses TRBV12-3 or TRBV12-4 with TRBJ1-5; TRBD1 matches 7 bases. The TCR sequence derives from a man younger than 45 with multiple sclerosis. Sequencing was performed on PBMCs. The CDR3 spells CASSGGGQGYQPQNF. In nucleotides, the CDR3 is TGTGCCAGCTCAGGGGGGGGACAAGGATATCAGCCCCAGAATTTT.